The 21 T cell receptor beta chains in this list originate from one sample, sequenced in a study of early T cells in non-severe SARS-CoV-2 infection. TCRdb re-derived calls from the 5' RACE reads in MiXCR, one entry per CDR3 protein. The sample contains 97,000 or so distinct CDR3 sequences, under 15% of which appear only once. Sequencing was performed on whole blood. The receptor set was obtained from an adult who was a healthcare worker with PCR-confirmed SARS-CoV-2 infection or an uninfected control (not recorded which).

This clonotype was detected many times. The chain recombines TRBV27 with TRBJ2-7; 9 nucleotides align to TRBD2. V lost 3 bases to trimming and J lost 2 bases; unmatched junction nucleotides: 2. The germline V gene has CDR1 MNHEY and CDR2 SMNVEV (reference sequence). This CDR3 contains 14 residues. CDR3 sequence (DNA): TGTGCCAGCAGTTTGCGGGAGGGTCCCTACGAGCAGTACTTC. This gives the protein CASSLREGPYEQYF.

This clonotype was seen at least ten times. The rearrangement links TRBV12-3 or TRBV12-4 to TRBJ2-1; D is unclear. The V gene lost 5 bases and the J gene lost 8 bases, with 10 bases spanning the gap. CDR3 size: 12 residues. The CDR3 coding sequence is TGTGCCAGCAGTAAGACCCGGTATGAGCAGTTCTTC. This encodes CASSKTRYEQFF.

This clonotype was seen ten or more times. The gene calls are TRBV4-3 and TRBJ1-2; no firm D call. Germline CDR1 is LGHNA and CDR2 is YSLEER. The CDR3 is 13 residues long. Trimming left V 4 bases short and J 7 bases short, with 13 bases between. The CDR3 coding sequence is TGCGCCAGCAGCCCTACCCGACTTTCTGGCTACACCTTC. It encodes CASSPTRLSGYTF.

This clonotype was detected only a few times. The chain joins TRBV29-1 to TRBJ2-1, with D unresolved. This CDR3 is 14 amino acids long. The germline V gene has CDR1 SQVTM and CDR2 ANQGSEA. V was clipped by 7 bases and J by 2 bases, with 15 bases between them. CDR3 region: CSGSGWAPYNEQFF. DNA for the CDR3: TGCAGCGGCTCTGGATGGGCGCCCTACAATGAGCAGTTCTTC.

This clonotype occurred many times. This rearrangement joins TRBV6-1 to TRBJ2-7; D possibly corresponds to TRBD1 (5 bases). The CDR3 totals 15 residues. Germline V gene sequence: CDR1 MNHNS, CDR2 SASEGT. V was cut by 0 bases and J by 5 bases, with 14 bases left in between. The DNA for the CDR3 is TGTGCCAGCAGTGAAGCTATCCAGGGCCGGCACGAGCAGTACTTC. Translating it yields CASSEAIQGRHEQYF.

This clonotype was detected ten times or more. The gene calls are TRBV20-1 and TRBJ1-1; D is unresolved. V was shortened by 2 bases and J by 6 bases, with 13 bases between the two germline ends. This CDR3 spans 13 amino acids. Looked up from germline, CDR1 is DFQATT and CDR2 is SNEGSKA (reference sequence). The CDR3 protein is CSARRREMAEAFF. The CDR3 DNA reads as TGCAGTGCTAGAAGGCGGGAGATGGCTGAAGCTTTCTTT.

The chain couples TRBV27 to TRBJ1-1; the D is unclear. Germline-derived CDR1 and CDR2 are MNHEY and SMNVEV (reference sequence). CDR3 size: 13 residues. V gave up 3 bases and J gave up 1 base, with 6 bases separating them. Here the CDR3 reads CASSFSRNTEAFF. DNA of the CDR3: TGTGCCAGCAGTTTTAGCCGGAACACTGAAGCTTTCTTT.

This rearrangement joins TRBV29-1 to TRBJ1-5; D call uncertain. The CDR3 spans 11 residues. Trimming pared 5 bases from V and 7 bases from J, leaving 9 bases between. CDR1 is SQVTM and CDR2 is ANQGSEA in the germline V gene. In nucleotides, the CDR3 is TGCAGCGTTTCGGTGGAGCAGCCCCAGCATTTT. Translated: CSVSVEQPQHF.

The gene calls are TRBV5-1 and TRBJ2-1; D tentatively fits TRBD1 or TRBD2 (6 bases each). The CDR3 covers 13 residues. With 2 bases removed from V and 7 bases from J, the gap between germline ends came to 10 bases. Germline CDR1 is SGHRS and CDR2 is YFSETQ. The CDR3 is CASSLGGFNEQFF. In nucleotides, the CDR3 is TGCGCCAGCAGCTTAGGGGGGTTTAATGAGCAGTTCTTC.

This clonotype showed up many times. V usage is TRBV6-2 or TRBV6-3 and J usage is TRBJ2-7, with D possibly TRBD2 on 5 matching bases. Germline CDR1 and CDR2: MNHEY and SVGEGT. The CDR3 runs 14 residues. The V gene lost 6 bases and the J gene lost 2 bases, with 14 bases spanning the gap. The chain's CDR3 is CASSTGTPPYEQYF. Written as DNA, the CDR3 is TGTGCCAGCAGCACGGGAACTCCTCCCTACGAGCAGTACTTC.

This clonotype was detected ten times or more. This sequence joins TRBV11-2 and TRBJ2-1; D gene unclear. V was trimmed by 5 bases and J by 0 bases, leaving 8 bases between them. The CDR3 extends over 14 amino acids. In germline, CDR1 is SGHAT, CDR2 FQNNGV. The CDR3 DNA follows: TGTGCCAGCAGCCCCGGTTCCTCCTACAATGAGCAGTTCTTC. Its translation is CASSPGSSYNEQFF.

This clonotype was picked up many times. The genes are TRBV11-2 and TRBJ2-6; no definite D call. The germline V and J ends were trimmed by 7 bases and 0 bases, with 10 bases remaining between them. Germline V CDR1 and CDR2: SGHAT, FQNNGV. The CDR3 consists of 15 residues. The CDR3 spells CASTPVNSGANVLTF. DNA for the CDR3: TGTGCCAGCACCCCGGTAAACTCTGGGGCCAACGTCCTGACTTTC.

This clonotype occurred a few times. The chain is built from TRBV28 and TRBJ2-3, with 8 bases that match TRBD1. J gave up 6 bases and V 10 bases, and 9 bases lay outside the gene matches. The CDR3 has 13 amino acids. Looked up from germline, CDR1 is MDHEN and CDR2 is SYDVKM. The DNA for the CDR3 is TGTGCCATCAGGGAGTGGGACAGGGATACGCAGTATTTT. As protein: CAIREWDRDTQYF.

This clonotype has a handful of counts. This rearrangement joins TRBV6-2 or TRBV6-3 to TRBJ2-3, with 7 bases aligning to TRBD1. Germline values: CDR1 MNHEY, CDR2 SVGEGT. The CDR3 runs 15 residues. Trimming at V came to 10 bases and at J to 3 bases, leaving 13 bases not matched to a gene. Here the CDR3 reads CATRRRGGRTDTQYF. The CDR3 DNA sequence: TGTGCCACCAGACGCCGAGGGGGCCGTACAGATACGCAGTATTTT.

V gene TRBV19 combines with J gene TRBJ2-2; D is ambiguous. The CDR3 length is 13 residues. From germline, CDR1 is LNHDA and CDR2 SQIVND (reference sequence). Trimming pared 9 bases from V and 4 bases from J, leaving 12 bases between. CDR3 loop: CASRQVTTGELFF. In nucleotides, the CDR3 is TGTGCCAGCCGCCAGGTGACCACCGGGGAGCTGTTTTTT.

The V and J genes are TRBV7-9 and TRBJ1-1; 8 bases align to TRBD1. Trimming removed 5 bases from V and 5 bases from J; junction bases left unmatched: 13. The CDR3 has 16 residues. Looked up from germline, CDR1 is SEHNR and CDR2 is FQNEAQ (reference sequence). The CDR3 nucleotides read TGTGCCAGCAGCCTAGGTGTCGGGACAGGATTGACTGAAGCTTTCTTT. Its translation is CASSLGVGTGLTEAFF. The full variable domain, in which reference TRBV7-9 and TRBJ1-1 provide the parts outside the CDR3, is DTGVSQNPRHKITKRGQNVTFRCDPISEHNRLYWYRQTLGQGPEFLTYFQNEAQLEKSRLLSDRFSAERPKGSFSTLEIQRTEQGDSAMYLCASSLGVGTGLTEAFFGQGTRLTVV.

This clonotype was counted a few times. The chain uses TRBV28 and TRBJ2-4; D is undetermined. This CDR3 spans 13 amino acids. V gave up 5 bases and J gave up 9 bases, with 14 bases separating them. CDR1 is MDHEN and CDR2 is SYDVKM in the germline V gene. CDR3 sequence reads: CASSHLMIGIQYF. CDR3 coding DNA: TGTGCCAGCAGTCACTTGATGATCGGCATTCAGTACTTC.

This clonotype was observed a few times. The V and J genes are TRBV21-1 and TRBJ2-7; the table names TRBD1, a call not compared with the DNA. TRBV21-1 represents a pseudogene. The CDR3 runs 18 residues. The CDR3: CASTRGTGPTLTTYEQYF. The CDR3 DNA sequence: TGTGCCAGCACCAGGGGGACAGGCCCTACCTTAACTACCTACGAGCAGTACTTC.

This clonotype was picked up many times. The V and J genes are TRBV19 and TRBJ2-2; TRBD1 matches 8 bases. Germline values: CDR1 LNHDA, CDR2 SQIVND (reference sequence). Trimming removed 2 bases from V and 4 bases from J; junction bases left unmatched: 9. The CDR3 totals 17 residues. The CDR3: CASSILVRTGITGELFF. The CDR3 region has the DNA TGTGCCAGTAGTATATTAGTCCGGACAGGGATCACCGGGGAGCTGTTTTTT.

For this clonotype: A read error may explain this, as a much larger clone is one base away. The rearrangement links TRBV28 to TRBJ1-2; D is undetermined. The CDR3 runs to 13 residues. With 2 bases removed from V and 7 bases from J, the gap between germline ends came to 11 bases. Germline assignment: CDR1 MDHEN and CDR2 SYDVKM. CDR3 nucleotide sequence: TGTGCCAGCAGTTTACGGATTTTCTGTGGCTACACCTTC. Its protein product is CASSLRIFCGYTF.

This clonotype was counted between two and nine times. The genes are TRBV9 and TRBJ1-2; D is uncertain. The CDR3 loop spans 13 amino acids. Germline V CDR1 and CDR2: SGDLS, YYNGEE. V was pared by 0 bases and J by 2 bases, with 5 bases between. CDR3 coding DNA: TGTGCCAGCAGCGTAGACAACAACTATGGCTACACCTTC. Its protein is CASSVDNNYGYTF.